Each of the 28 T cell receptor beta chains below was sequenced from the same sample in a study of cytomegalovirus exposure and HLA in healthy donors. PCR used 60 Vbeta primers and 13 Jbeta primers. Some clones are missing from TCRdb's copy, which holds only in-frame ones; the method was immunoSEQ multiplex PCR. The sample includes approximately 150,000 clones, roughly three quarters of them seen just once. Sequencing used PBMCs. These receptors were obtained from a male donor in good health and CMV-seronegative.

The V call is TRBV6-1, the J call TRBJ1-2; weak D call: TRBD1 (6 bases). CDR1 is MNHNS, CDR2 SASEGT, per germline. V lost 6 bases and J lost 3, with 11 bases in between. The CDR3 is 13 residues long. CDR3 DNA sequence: TGTGCCAGCAGAGGGACAAGCCACTATGGCTACACCTTC. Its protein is CASRGTSHYGYTF.

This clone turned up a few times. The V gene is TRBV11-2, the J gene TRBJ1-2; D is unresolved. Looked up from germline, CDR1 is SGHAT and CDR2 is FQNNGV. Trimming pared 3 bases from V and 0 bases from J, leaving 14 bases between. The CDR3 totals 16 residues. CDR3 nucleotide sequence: TGTGCCAGCAGCTTGAGGAATTTACGTACTAACTATGGCTACACCTTC. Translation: CASSLRNLRTNYGYTF.

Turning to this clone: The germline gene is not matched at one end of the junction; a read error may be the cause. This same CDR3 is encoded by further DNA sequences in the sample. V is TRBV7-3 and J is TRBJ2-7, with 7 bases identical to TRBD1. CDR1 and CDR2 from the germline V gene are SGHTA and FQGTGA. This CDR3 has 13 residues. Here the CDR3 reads CASSPGQSYEQYF. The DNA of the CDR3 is TGTGCCAGCAGCCCGGGACAGTCCTACGAACAGTACTTC.

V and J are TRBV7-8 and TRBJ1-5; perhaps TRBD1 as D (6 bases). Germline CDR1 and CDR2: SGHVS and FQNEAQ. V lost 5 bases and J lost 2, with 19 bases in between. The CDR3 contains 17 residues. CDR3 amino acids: CASSLRDQGTGNQPQHF. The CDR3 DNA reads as TGTGCCAGCAGCCTCCGGGACCAGGGGACGGGCAATCAGCCCCAGCATTTT.

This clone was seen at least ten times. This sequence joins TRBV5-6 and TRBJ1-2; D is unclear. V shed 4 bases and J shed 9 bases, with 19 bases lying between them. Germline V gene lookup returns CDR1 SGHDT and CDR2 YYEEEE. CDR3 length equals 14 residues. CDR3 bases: TGTGCCAGCAGCCTCCGAGTCACAGTGAAGAGCTACACCTTC. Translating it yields CASSLRVTVKSYTF.

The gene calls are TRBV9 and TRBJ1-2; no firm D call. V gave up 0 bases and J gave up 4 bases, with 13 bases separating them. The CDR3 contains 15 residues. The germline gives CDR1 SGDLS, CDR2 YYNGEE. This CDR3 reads CASSVGAQVGYGYTF. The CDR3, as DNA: TGTGCCAGCAGCGTAGGGGCCCAGGTCGGCTATGGCTACACCTTC.

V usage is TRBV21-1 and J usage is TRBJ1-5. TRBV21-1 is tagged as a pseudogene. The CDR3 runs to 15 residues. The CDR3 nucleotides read TGTGCCAGCAGCACAATTAGAGGGATCAATCAGCCCCAGCATTTT. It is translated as CASSTIRGINQPQHF.

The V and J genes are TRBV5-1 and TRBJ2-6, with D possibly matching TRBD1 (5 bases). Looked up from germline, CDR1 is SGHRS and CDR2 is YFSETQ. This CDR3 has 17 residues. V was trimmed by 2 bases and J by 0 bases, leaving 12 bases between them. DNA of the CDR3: TGCGCCAGCAGCTTAGGGGTCTCACTCTCTGGGGCCAACGTCCTGACTTTC. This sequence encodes CASSLGVSLSGANVLTF.

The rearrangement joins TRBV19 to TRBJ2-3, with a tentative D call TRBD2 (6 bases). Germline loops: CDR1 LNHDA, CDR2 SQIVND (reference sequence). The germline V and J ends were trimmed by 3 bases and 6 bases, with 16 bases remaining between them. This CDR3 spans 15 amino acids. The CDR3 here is CASSIPSRDRDTQYF. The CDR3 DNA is TGTGCCAGTAGTATCCCCTCGCGGGATCGCGATACGCAGTATTTT.

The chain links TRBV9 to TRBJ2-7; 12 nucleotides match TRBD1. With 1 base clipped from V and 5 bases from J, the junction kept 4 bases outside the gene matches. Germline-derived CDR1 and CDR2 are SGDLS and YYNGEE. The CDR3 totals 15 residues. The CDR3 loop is CASSVSGTGGNEQYF. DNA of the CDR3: TGTGCCAGCAGCGTATCCGGGACAGGGGGCAACGAGCAGTACTTC.

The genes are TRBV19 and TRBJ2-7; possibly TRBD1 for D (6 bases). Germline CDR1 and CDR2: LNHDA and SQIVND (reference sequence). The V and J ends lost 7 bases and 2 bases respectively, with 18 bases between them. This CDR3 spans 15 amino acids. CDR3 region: CASTKGQGWAYEQYF. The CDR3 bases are TGTGCCAGTACCAAGGGGCAGGGGTGGGCCTACGAGCAGTACTTC. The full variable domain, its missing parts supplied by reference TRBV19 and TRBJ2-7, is DGGITQSPKYLFRKEGQNVTLSCEQNLNHDAMYWYRQDPGQGLRLIYYSQIVNDFQKGDIAEGYSVSREKKESFPLTVTSAQKNPTAFYLCASTKGQGWAYEQYFGPGTRLTVT.

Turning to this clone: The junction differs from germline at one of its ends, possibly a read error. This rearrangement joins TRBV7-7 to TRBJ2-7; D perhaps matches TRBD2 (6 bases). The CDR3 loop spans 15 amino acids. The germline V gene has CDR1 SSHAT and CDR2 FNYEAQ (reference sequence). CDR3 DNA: TGTGCTAGCAGCTTAGCGGAAGAGGGTACCTACGAGCAGTACTTC. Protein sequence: CASSLAEEGTYEQYF.

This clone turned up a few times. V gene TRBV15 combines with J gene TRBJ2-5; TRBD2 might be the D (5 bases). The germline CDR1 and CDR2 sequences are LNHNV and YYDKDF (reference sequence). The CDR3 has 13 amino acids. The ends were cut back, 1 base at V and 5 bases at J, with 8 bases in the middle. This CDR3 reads CATSRAGMETQYF. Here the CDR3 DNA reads TGTGCCACCAGCAGAGCGGGGATGGAGACCCAGTACTTC.

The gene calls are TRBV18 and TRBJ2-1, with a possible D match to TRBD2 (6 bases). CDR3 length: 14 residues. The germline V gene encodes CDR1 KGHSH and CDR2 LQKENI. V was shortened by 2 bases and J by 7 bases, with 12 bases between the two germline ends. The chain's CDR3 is CASSPIYGSNEQFF. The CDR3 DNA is TGTGCCAGCTCACCAATCTACGGGAGTAATGAGCAGTTCTTC.

The CDR3 DNA reads as TGTGCCAGTAGTATAGATCTAGGATTACAAGAGACCCAGTACTTC. It specifies CASSIDLGLQETQYF. The V gene is TRBV19, the J gene TRBJ2-5; D is unclear. The CDR3 is made up of 15 amino acids. Trimming took 0 bases from V and 2 from J, leaving 10 bases between them. Germline-derived CDR1 and CDR2 are LNHDA and SQIVND (reference sequence).

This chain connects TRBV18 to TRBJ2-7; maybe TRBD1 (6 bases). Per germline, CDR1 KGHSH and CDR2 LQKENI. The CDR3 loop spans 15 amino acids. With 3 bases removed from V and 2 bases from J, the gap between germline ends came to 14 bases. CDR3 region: CASSPDRIRTYEQYF. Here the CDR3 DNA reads TGTGCCAGCTCACCGGACAGAATTAGAACCTACGAGCAGTACTTC.

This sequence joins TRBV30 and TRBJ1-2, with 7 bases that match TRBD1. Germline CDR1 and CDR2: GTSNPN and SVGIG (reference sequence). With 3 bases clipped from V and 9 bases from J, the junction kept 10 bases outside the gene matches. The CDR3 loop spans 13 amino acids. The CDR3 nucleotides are TGTGCCTGGAGCCCCGGGACAGCGACGAGCTACACCTTC. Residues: CAWSPGTATSYTF.

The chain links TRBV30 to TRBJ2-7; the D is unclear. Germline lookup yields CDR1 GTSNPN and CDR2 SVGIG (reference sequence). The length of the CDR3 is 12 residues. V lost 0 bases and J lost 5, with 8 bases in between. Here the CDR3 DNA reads TGTGCCTGGAGTGTAAGCCGCAACGAGCAGTACTTC. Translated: CAWSVSRNEQYF.

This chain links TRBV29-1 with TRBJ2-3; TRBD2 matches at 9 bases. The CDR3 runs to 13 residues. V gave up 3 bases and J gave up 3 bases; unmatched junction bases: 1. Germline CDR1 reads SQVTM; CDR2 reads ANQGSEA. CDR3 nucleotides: TGCAGCGTTGACGCGGGGGGGACAGATACGCAGTATTTT. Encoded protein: CSVDAGGTDTQYF.

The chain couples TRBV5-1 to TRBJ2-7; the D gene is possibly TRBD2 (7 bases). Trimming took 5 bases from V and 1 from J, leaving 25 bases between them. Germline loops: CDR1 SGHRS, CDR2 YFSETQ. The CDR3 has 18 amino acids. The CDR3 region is CASSPGAGAGEWSYEQYF. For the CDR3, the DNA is TGCGCCAGCAGTCCGGGGGCGGGGGCGGGAGAGTGGTCCTACGAGCAGTACTTC.

DNA for the CDR3: TGCGCCAGCAGCTTGAGGCTGACAAGCCCAGTTTGGCATTTT. Its protein is CASSLRLTSPVWHF. The rearrangement links TRBV5-1 to TRBJ1-5, with no clear D. Looked up from germline, CDR1 is SGHRS and CDR2 is YFSETQ. The CDR3 sequence is 14 residues long. V lost 1 base, J lost 15 bases, and 20 bases lay in between.

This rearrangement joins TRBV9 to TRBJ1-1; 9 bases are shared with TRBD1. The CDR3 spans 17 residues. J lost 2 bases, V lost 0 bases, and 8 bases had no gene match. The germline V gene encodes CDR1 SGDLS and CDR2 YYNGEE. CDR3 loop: CASSVVGGGQGNTEAFF. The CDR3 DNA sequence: TGTGCCAGCAGCGTAGTTGGGGGGGGACAGGGCAACACTGAAGCTTTCTTT.

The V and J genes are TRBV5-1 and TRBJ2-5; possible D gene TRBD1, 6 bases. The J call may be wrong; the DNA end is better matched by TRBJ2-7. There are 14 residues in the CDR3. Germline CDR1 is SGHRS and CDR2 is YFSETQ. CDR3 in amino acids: CASSLVGRDNEQYF. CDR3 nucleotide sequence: TGCGCCAGCAGCTTGGTGGGCAGGGACAACGAGCAGTACTTC.

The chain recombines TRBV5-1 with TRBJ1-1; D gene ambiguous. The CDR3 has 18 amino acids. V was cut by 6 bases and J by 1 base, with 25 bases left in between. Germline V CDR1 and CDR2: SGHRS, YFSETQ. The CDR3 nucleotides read TGCGCCAGCAAAGCGGGGTTGAGAGACCGAAGCCGGAACACTGAAGCTTTCTTT. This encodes CASKAGLRDRSRNTEAFF.

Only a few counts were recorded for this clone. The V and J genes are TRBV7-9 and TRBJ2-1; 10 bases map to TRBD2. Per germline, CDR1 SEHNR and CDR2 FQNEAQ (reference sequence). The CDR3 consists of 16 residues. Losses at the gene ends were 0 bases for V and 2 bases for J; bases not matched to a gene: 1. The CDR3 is CASSLALAGAYNEQFF. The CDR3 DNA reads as TGTGCCAGCAGCTTAGCGCTAGCGGGAGCCTACAATGAGCAGTTCTTC.

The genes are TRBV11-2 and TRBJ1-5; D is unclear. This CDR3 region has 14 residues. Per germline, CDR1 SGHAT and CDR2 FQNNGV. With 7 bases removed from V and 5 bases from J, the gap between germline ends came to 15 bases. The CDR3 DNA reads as TGTGCCAGCACCCCCGATGGGCCTCATCAGCCCCAGCATTTT. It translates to CASTPDGPHQPQHF.

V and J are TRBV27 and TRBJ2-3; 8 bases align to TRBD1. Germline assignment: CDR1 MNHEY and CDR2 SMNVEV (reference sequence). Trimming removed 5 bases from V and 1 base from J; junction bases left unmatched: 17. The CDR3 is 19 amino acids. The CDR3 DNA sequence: TGTGCCAGCAGTCCCAGAACCACATCACGGACAGGGCGCACAGATACGCAGTATTTT. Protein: CASSPRTTSRTGRTDTQYF.

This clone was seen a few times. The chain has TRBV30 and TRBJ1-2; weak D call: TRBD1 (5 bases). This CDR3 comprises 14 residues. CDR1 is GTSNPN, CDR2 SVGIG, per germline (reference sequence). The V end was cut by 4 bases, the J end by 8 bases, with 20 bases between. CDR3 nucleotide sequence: TGTGCCTGGACCCCTCGGGGGGTTCCTAGGGGCTACACCTTC. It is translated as CAWTPRGVPRGYTF.